The text below deals with one T cell receptor (beta chain). The record originates from a study of shared clonotypes between healthy human individuals. The CDR3 is 15 amino acids. The ends were cut back, 3 bases at V and 2 bases at J, with 11 bases in the middle. Germline V gene lookup returns CDR1 SGHTA and CDR2 FQGNSA. Data came from immunoSEQ multiplex PCR; TCRdb stores just in-frame clones and leaves some out. Of around 1,100,000 clones listed, roughly 80% were seen once; the top ten hold 0.89%. V usage is TRBV7-2 and J usage is TRBJ2-1; tentative D call: TRBD2 (6 bases). This TCR was recovered from a man aged 18 to 29 in good health. Some clones in this sample may be carry-over from other donors' samples. The material sequenced was memory CD4+ T cells from PBMCs. Subset indicated: CD45RA-negative fraction. The CDR3 DNA is TGTGCCAGCAGCTTTGGGGGAGGCCCCTACAATGAGCAGTTCTTC. As protein: CASSFGGGPYNEQFF. Drawing the rest from reference TRBV7-2 and TRBJ2-1, the complete variable domain is GAGVSQSPSNKVTEKGKDVELRCDPISGHTALYWYRQSLGQGLEFLIYFQGNSAPDKSGLPSDRFSAERTGGSVSTLTIQRTQQEDSAVYLCASSFGGGPYNEQFFGPGTRLTVL.